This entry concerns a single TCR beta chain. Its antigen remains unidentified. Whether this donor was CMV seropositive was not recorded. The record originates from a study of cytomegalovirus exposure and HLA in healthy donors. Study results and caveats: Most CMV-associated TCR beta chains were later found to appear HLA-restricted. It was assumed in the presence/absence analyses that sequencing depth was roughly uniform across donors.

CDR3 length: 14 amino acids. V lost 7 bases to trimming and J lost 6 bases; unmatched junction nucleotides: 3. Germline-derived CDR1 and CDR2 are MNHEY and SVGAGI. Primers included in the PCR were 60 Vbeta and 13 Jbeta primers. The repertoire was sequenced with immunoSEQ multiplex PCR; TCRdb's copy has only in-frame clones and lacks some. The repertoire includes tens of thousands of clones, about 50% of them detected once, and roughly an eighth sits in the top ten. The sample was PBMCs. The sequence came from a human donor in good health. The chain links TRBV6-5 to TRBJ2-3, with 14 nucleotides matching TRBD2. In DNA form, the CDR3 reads TGTGCCAGCACGTGGACTAGCGGGAGGGATACGCAGTATTTT. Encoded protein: CASTWTSGRDTQYF.